The 32 T cell receptor beta chains reported below all come from one sample, sequenced in a study of OX40 agonist ivuxolimab in advanced cancers. Sequenced by immunoSEQ multiplex PCR; TCRdb stores in-frame clones only, minus some. The sample has about 80,000 clones; around 92% are singletons. Sequencing was performed on CD4+ or CD8+ T cells sorted from blood, taken in a trial of the OX40 agonist ivuxolimab. These receptors were taken from an adult with an advanced solid tumor such as melanoma, head and neck, liver or kidney cancer.

This clone was recorded once. The rearrangement uses TRBV27 and TRBJ2-6, with D unclear. V lost 6 bases and J 1 base, leaving 13 bases between the germline ends. The CDR3 is 16 residues long. Germline V gives CDR1 MNHEY, CDR2 SMNVEV (reference sequence). The CDR3 DNA reads as TGTGCCAGCAGCACACTCTTCTCTTCTGGGGCCAACGTCCTGACTTTC. It codes for CASSTLFSSGANVLTF.

About this clone: Mismatch with germline at one junction end may stem from a read error. This chain joins TRBV6-1 and TRBJ1-2; the D is unclear. Germline CDR1 reads MNHNS; CDR2 reads SASEGT. The CDR3 is made up of 14 amino acids. CDR3 in amino acids: CASSEGAEHYGYTF. CDR3 coding DNA: TGTGCCAGCAGCGAAGGAGCAGAACACTATGGCTACACCTTC.

V is TRBV7-9 and J is TRBJ2-1; TRBD2 matches at 9 bases. CDR1 and CDR2 (germline): SEHNR, FQNEAQ (reference sequence). This CDR3 region has 15 residues. V dropped 1 base and J dropped 8; count of bases not matched to a gene: 6. The CDR3 DNA sequence: TGTGCCAGCAGCTTAGTTGGCGGGGGGGCCGATGAGCAGTTCTTC. It encodes CASSLVGGGADEQFF. Full variable domain (remainder filled in from reference TRBV7-9 and TRBJ2-1): DTGVSQNPRHKITKRGQNVTFRCDPISEHNRLYWYRQTLGQGPEFLTYFQNEAQLEKSRLLSDRFSAERPKGSFSTLEIQRTEQGDSAMYLCASSLVGGGADEQFFGPGTRLTVL.

This clone was found once. The genes are TRBV29-1 and TRBJ2-7, with D perhaps TRBD1 (6 bases). The CDR3 is 15 residues long. Trimming took 1 base from V and 7 from J, leaving 20 bases between them. In germline, CDR1 is SQVTM, CDR2 ANQGSEA. CDR3 amino acids: CSVEGQWQGLGEQYF. CDR3 sequence (DNA): TGCAGCGTTGAAGGACAGTGGCAGGGGTTGGGTGAGCAGTACTTC.

The chain recombines TRBV27 with TRBJ1-1; 7 nucleotides align to TRBD1. Trimming removed 6 bases from V and 8 bases from J; junction bases left unmatched: 9. Germline CDR1 reads MNHEY; CDR2 reads SMNVEV (reference sequence). The CDR3 has 13 residues. The CDR3 DNA follows: TGTGCCAGCAGACAGGGGTGGGCACCCGAAGCTTTCTTT. Translated, it gives CASRQGWAPEAFF.

CDR3 sequence: CASGSYNEQFF. Here the CDR3 DNA reads TGCGCCAGCGGTTCCTACAATGAGCAGTTCTTC. The rearrangement joins TRBV5-1 to TRBJ2-1; D is unclear. The germline V gene encodes CDR1 SGHRS and CDR2 YFSETQ. The CDR3 sequence is 11 residues long. The V and J ends lost 7 bases and 1 base respectively, with 3 bases between them.

The chain joins TRBV2 to TRBJ2-1, with 13 bases lining up with TRBD2. V shed 10 bases and J 8 bases; nucleotides not matched to a gene: 5. CDR1 is SNHLY and CDR2 is FYNNEI in the germline V gene. This CDR3 region has 13 residues. CDR3 region: CATRTSGGDEQFF. CDR3 bases: TGTGCCACCCGGACTAGCGGGGGTGATGAGCAGTTCTTC.

This clone was picked up one time. The chain has TRBV5-6 and TRBJ2-1, with 7 bases identical to TRBD1. Per the germline V gene, CDR1 is SGHDT and CDR2 is YYEEEE. J gave up 0 bases and V 5 bases, and 2 bases lay outside the gene matches. This CDR3 spans 14 amino acids. In DNA form, the CDR3 reads TGTGCCAGCAGTTGGACAGGCTCCTACAATGAGCAGTTCTTC. Protein: CASSWTGSYNEQFF.

The J gene is TRBJ2-7, the V gene TRBV9, with D hard to call. The V gene lost 1 base and the J gene lost 2 bases, with 7 bases spanning the gap. The CDR3 runs to 13 residues. In germline, CDR1 is SGDLS, CDR2 YYNGEE. CDR3 in amino acids: CASSVQPTYEQYF. The CDR3 DNA reads as TGTGCCAGCAGCGTACAGCCAACCTACGAGCAGTACTTC. Looking up the rest from reference TRBV9 and TRBJ2-7 gives the full variable domain: DSGVTQTPKHLITATGQRVTLRCSPRSGDLSVYWYQQSLDQGLQFLIQYYNGEERAKGNILERFSAQQFPDLHSELNLSSLELGDSALYFCASSVQPTYEQYFGPGTRLTVT.

The V call is TRBV7-9, the J call TRBJ2-7; maybe TRBD1 (5 bases). Trimming removed 2 bases at V and 3 bases at J, with 8 bases between. The germline V gene has CDR1 SEHNR and CDR2 FQNEAQ (reference sequence). This CDR3 has 13 amino acids. The CDR3 DNA follows: TGTGCCAGCAGCTTAACAGGACGCTACGAGCAGTACTTC. Translation gives CASSLTGRYEQYF. The full variable domain, its missing parts supplied by reference TRBV7-9 and TRBJ2-7, is DTGVSQNPRHKITKRGQNVTFRCDPISEHNRLYWYRQTLGQGPEFLTYFQNEAQLEKSRLLSDRFSAERPKGSFSTLEIQRTEQGDSAMYLCASSLTGRYEQYFGPGTRLTVT.

This chain joins TRBV19 and TRBJ1-4; tentative D call: TRBD1 (6 bases). V was cut by 3 bases and J by 4 bases, with 21 bases left in between. This CDR3 comprises 18 residues. Germline V gene sequence: CDR1 LNHDA, CDR2 SQIVND (reference sequence). CDR3 bases: TGTGCCAGTAGTATTAGGACAGAGGGCCTGCGGGTTAATGAAAAACTGTTTTTT. As protein: CASSIRTEGLRVNEKLFF.

CDR3 sequence: CASALDANQPQHF. CDR3 sequence (DNA): TGTGCTAGTGCCTTGGACGCCAATCAGCCCCAGCATTTT. The rearrangement links TRBV12-5 to TRBJ1-5; D not certain. The CDR3 runs 13 residues. From germline, CDR1 is LGHNT and CDR2 FRNRAP. Trimming pared 7 bases from V and 3 bases from J, leaving 10 bases between.

The chain joins TRBV13 to TRBJ2-7; D is ambiguous. The CDR3 totals 12 residues. Trimming removed 3 bases at V and 4 bases at J, with 7 bases between. Germline assignment: CDR1 PRHDT and CDR2 FYEKMQ (reference sequence). CDR3 region: CASSLGGYEQYF. The CDR3 DNA is TGTGCCAGCAGCTTGGGTGGGTACGAGCAGTACTTC.

This chain connects TRBV9 to TRBJ2-2, with D tentatively TRBD2 (7 bases). Looked up from germline, CDR1 is SGDLS and CDR2 is YYNGEE. V was pared by 0 bases and J by 8 bases, with 17 bases between. The CDR3 has 16 amino acids. CDR3: CASSVVAGAGGGELFF. The CDR3 nucleotides read TGTGCCAGCAGCGTAGTGGCGGGGGCCGGTGGAGGGGAGCTGTTTTTT.

In DNA, the CDR3 is TGTGCCAGCAGCTTAGGCGTTAGCGGGACTGAAGCTTTCTTT. Its protein is CASSLGVSGTEAFF. The rearrangement links TRBV7-6 to TRBJ1-1; the D is unclear. V was pared by 1 base and J by 5 bases, with 11 bases between. The CDR3 sequence is 14 residues long. CDR1 and CDR2 (germline): SGHVS, FNYEAQ.

V usage is TRBV27 and J usage is TRBJ1-1; D uncertain. Trimming took off 3 bases at V and 3 bases at J, with 35 bases between the two ends. The CDR3 consists of 22 residues. Germline CDR1 reads MNHEY; CDR2 reads SMNVEV (reference sequence). CDR3 nucleotide sequence: TGTGCCAGCAGTTTTTTACGACAACGAGTCCGAATTTTTTGTCCCCGGGACACTGAAGCTTTCTTT. Residues: CASSFLRQRVRIFCPRDTEAFF.

This chain connects TRBV4-3 to TRBJ1-2; D is uncertain. This CDR3 has 17 amino acids. The V end lost 0 bases, the J end lost 2 bases, and 16 bases lay between the germline ends. Germline V CDR1 and CDR2: LGHNA, YSLEER. As DNA, the CDR3 is TGCGCCAGCAGCCAAGATCTGGAGGGCATCCCCAACTATGGCTACACCTTC. It translates to CASSQDLEGIPNYGYTF.

V is TRBV7-9 and J is TRBJ1-1; 7 bases map to TRBD1. Looked up from germline, CDR1 is SEHNR and CDR2 is FQNEAQ (reference sequence). V gave up 4 bases and J gave up 1 base; unmatched junction bases: 3. This CDR3 region has 14 residues. The CDR3 region has the DNA TGTGCCAGCAGCTGGGGACAGTCGAACACTGAAGCTTTCTTT. Translating gives CASSWGQSNTEAFF.

The chain carries TRBV15 and TRBJ2-7, with 10 bases aligning to TRBD1. V lost 1 base, J lost 3 bases, and 9 bases stayed unmatched. The germline V gene has CDR1 LNHNV and CDR2 YYDKDF (reference sequence). The CDR3 spans 17 residues. CDR3 nucleotides: TGTGCCACCAGCAGAGGATCTGGGGACAGGGGTTTCTACGAGCAGTACTTC. As protein: CATSRGSGDRGFYEQYF.

This chain joins TRBV6-6 and TRBJ2-3, with D uncertain. There are 14 residues in the CDR3. Germline V CDR1 and CDR2: MNHNY, SVGAGI (reference sequence). The ends were cut back, 2 bases at V and 0 bases at J, with 6 bases in the middle. The CDR3 nucleotides read TGTGCCAGCAGTTACCAGTCCAGCACAGATACGCAGTATTTT. Protein product: CASSYQSSTDTQYF.

This chain uses TRBV25-1 with TRBJ1-1; D is uncertain. This CDR3 has 10 amino acids. V was trimmed by 8 bases and J by 6 bases, leaving 7 bases between them. Germline CDR1 and CDR2: MGHDK and SYGVNS. DNA of the CDR3: TGTGCCAGCTCCGGGGCTGAAGCTTTCTTT. Protein product: CASSGAEAFF.

This clone came up once. CDR3 loop: CASRDPLGEQYF. The CDR3 DNA is TGTGCCAGTAGGGACCCCCTGGGCGAGCAGTACTTC. The J gene is TRBJ2-7, the V gene TRBV19; D is unclear. Germline V CDR1 and CDR2: LNHDA, SQIVND (reference sequence). The CDR3 loop spans 12 amino acids. With 6 bases removed from V and 6 bases from J, the gap between germline ends came to 12 bases.

Here the CDR3 DNA reads TGTGCCAGCAGCCGTCAAGCGGGGGTGGGGGAGACCCAGTACTTC. This sequence encodes CASSRQAGVGETQYF. The rearrangement joins TRBV27 to TRBJ2-5; 8 bases map to TRBD2. The CDR3 spans 15 residues. The V gene's germline CDR1 is MNHEY and CDR2 SMNVEV (reference sequence). V dropped 6 bases and J dropped 5; count of bases not matched to a gene: 11.

This chain links TRBV11-2 with TRBJ2-7; TRBD1 agrees at 12 bases. Germline trimming cut 3 bases from V and 6 bases from J; bases unmatched to any gene: 3. Germline V gene lookup returns CDR1 SGHAT and CDR2 FQNNGV. CDR3 length: 14 residues. The CDR3 DNA reads as TGTGCCAGCAGCTTTGGGACAGGGGGCGCCGAGCAGTACTTC. Translation gives CASSFGTGGAEQYF. Full variable domain (outside the CDR3, taken from reference TRBV11-2 and TRBJ2-7): EAGVAQSPRYKIIEKRQSVAFWCNPISGHATLYWYQQILGQGPKLLIQFQNNGVVDDSQLPKDRFSAERLKGVDSTLKIQPAKLEDSAVYLCASSFGTGGAEQYFGPGTRLTVT.

This clone has just one count. The gene calls are TRBV11-2 and TRBJ2-1, with TRBD2 matching over 13 bases. Germline-derived CDR1 and CDR2 are SGHAT and FQNNGV. The CDR3 runs to 15 residues. Trimming at V came to 5 bases and at J to 8 bases, leaving 6 bases not matched to a gene. The CDR3 nucleotides are TGTGCCAGCAGCGCAACTAGCGGGGGGGCATATGAGCAGTTCTTC. Its protein is CASSATSGGAYEQFF.

In its sample, this clone was seen a few times. V and J are TRBV30 and TRBJ2-3; D possibly matches TRBD1 or TRBD2 (6 bases each). Trimming took 7 bases from V and 5 from J, leaving 22 bases between them. CDR1 GTSNPN and CDR2 SVGIG come from the germline V gene (reference sequence). The CDR3 extends over 15 amino acids. CDR3 nucleotides: TGTGCCTCACTGGGGATTGGGGGGCGCGTAGATACGCAGTATTTT. Protein: CASLGIGGRVDTQYF.

The chain employs TRBV7-6 and TRBJ1-5; D perhaps matches TRBD1 (6 bases). Trimming shortened V by 6 bases and J by 0 bases, and 18 bases separated the two germline ends. The germline V gene encodes CDR1 SGHVS and CDR2 FNYEAQ. This CDR3 has 17 residues. The DNA of the CDR3 is TGTGCCAGCAGTCGTTTCCCGGGACACAGTAGCAATCAGCCCCAGCATTTT. As protein: CASSRFPGHSSNQPQHF.

This clone was observed once. The chain couples TRBV27 to TRBJ2-7; TRBD1 matches at 7 bases. J gave up 0 bases and V 4 bases, and 9 bases lay outside the gene matches. The CDR3 loop spans 16 amino acids. CDR1 MNHEY and CDR2 SMNVEV come from the germline V gene (reference sequence). CDR3 in amino acids: CASSSSSGTVSYEQYF. The CDR3 DNA reads TGTGCCAGCAGTTCTTCCTCCGGGACAGTCTCCTACGAGCAGTACTTC.

The chain recombines TRBV5-4 with TRBJ2-1; D may be TRBD2 (7 bases). Germline V gives CDR1 SGHNT, CDR2 YYREEE (reference sequence). Trimming took 5 bases from V and 7 from J, leaving 10 bases between them. The CDR3 is 12 amino acids. Here the CDR3 reads CASSEGGNEQFF. CDR3 bases: TGTGCCAGCAGTGAGGGGGGGAATGAGCAGTTCTTC.

Of note for this clone: Other DNA sequences in this sample translate to the same CDR3. The chain couples TRBV7-9 to TRBJ1-5, with D hard to call. Germline assignment: CDR1 SEHNR and CDR2 FQNEAQ (reference sequence). The V end lost 1 base, the J end lost 2 bases, and 0 bases lay between the germline ends. The CDR3 extends over 12 amino acids. Here the CDR3 reads CASSLGNQPQHF. The CDR3 coding sequence is TGTGCCAGCAGCTTAGGCAATCAGCCCCAGCATTTT.

V gene TRBV30 combines with J gene TRBJ1-4; 10 bases align to TRBD1. The ends lost 3 bases at V and 5 bases at J; junction bases unmatched: 0. CDR1 is GTSNPN and CDR2 is SVGIG in the germline V gene (reference sequence). CDR3 length: 13 amino acids. CDR3 bases: TGTGCCTGGAGGGACAGGGGGAATGAAAAACTGTTTTTT. Residues: CAWRDRGNEKLFF.

The chain links TRBV4-3 to TRBJ1-2; 8 bases are shared with TRBD1. The CDR3 is made up of 16 amino acids. From germline, CDR1 is LGHNA and CDR2 YSLEER. With 4 bases clipped from V and 4 bases from J, the junction kept 11 bases outside the gene matches. Written as DNA, the CDR3 is TGCGCCAGCAGCCCCGGAAGACAGGGGATCTTCTATGGCTACACCTTC. It codes for CASSPGRQGIFYGYTF.